This TCR beta chain was identified during a study of cytomegalovirus exposure and HLA in healthy donors. This table comes from immunoSEQ multiplex PCR, and its TCRdb copy is limited to in-frame clones, with some not included. The sample has under 300,000 clones; roughly 86% are singletons. V was pared by 0 bases and J by 4 bases, with 10 bases between. The germline V gene has CDR1 SGHAT and CDR2 FQDESV (reference sequence). This CDR3 spans 15 amino acids. Concerning this clone itself: Its target is not known.

General observations from the study: Usually a TCR sequence was rare, but some public TCRs were found in many donors. CMV antigen specificity was confirmed in vitro for three CMV-associated chains. The study flagged approximately 180 TCR beta chains as cytomegalovirus-associated. The tendency of first-cohort TCR clusters to co-occur in the 90 to 150 validation repertoires was the finding of a later analysis.

The TCR was taken from a woman in her thirties in good health and CMV-seropositive. The gene calls are TRBV11-1 and TRBJ2-1; D perhaps matches TRBD1 (5 bases). The source material was PBMCs. The CDR3 protein is CASSLAGPLYNEQFF. The DNA for the CDR3 is TGTGCCAGCAGCTTAGCGGGGCCCCTATACAATGAGCAGTTCTTC.